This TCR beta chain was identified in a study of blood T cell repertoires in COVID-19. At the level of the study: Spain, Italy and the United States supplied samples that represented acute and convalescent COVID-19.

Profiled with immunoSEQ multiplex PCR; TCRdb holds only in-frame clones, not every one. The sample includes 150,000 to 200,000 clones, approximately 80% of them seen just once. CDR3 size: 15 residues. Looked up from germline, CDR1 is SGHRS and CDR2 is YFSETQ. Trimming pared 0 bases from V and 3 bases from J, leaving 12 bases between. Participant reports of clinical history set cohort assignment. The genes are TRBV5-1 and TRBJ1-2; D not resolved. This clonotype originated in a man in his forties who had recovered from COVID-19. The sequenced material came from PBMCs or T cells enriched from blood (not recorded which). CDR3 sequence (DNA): TGCGCCAGCAGCTTGGATAGAAACCAGGACTATGGCTACACCTTC. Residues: CASSLDRNQDYGYTF.